Following are 20 T cell receptor beta chains from one sample sequenced in a study of radiotherapy plus CTLA-4 blockade in lung cancer. Using immunoSEQ multiplex PCR, the repertoire was profiled, and TCRdb retains in-frame clones only, with some absent. The data contain approximately 80,000 clones, roughly 70% of them seen just once; the ten biggest clones take up more than 9%. The sequencing here drew on peripheral blood, taken from a patient treated with radiotherapy plus ipilimumab. Receptor source: a human donor with non-small cell lung cancer whose response to radiotherapy plus ipilimumab could not be evaluated.

This clone was recorded once. This chain uses TRBV4-3 with TRBJ2-3; 12 bases are a match to TRBD2. J was trimmed by 6 bases and V by 0 bases; bases with no gene match: 7. This CDR3 contains 17 residues. Germline lookup yields CDR1 LGHNA and CDR2 YSLEER. In DNA form, the CDR3 reads TGCGCCAGCAGCCAAGACCGACTAGCGGGGGCGGTGGATACGCAGTATTTT. This translates into CASSQDRLAGAVDTQYF.

The V and J genes are TRBV19 and TRBJ2-4; no clear D. This CDR3 region has 13 residues. V lost 3 bases and J 12 bases, leaving 15 bases between the germline ends. CDR1 is LNHDA, CDR2 SQIVND, per germline (reference sequence). The CDR3 DNA reads TGTGCCAGTAGTATTGTCACAGATCGTAATCAGTACTTC. It codes for CASSIVTDRNQYF.

For the CDR3, the DNA is TGTGCCAGTAGTTCTCGACCTCCGGGACAGGGAAATTCACCCCTCCACTTT. The encoded protein is CASSSRPPGQGNSPLHF. V and J are TRBV19 and TRBJ1-6; 9 positions match TRBD1. The CDR3 is 17 residues long. Germline V CDR1 and CDR2: LNHDA, SQIVND (reference sequence). Trimming at V came to 5 bases and at J to 7 bases, leaving 12 bases not matched to a gene.

J is TRBJ2-5 and V is TRBV19, with D possibly matching TRBD2 (5 bases). Between the trimmed V and J ends, which lost 4 bases and 3 bases, there was a span of 15 bases. Germline V gene data show CDR1 as LNHDA and CDR2 as SQIVND (reference sequence). This CDR3 has 15 amino acids. The DNA of the CDR3 is TGTGCCAGTAGTAACCGGGGAGCCCACGAAGAGACCCAGTACTTC. Amino acids: CASSNRGAHEETQYF.

The genes are TRBV4-2 and TRBJ2-7; a weak D match, TRBD1 (5 bases). V was pared by 1 base and J by 0 bases, with 7 bases between. Germline CDR1 and CDR2: LGHNA and YNFKEQ. The CDR3 spans 14 residues. DNA of the CDR3: TGTGCCAGCAGCCAAGTAGGGGACTCCTACGAGCAGTACTTC. This gives the protein CASSQVGDSYEQYF.

This clone was counted once. The chain combines TRBV19 with TRBJ2-7, with TRBD1 identical over 7 bases. Germline V gene data show CDR1 as LNHDA and CDR2 as SQIVND (reference sequence). Trimming at V came to 6 bases and at J to 9 bases, leaving 14 bases not matched to a gene. CDR3 length: 14 residues. The CDR3, as DNA: TGTGCCAGTAGCCCGGACAGGTCGCAAAGGGGGCAGTACTTC. It specifies CASSPDRSQRGQYF.

The chain employs TRBV6-6 and TRBJ2-7; 8 nucleotides line up with TRBD2. Unmatched junction bases numbered 8, after V lost 2 bases and J lost 5 bases. Per germline, CDR1 MNHNY and CDR2 SVGAGI (reference sequence). The CDR3 loop spans 15 amino acids. CDR3: CASSYTGTSRDEQYF. The CDR3 DNA reads TGTGCCAGCAGTTACACCGGGACTAGTAGAGACGAGCAGTACTTC.

The rearrangement joins TRBV10-3 to TRBJ2-1; 11 bases are a match to TRBD2. Per germline, CDR1 ENHRY and CDR2 SYGVKD. The CDR3 is 17 residues long. V was pared by 3 bases and J by 8 bases, with 12 bases of the junction left unmatched. The CDR3 here is CAISDTSGSGVVDEQFF. The CDR3, as DNA: TGTGCCATCAGTGACACTAGCGGGAGCGGGGTTGTCGATGAGCAGTTCTTC.

This rearrangement joins TRBV30 to TRBJ1-5; D is possibly TRBD1 (6 bases). Trimming cost V 0 bases and J 4 bases, with 13 bases left between them. Germline V CDR1 and CDR2: GTSNPN, SVGIG (reference sequence). The length of the CDR3 is 15 residues. The CDR3 DNA sequence: TGTGCCTGGAGTGTACCAGGGGCCGGTAATCAGCCCCAGCATTTT. It codes for CAWSVPGAGNQPQHF.

The chain links TRBV7-6 to TRBJ1-5; D gene ambiguous. V gave up 5 bases and J gave up 6 bases, with 11 bases separating them. Germline values: CDR1 SGHVS, CDR2 FNYEAQ. The length of the CDR3 is 13 residues. The CDR3 DNA reads TGTGCCAGCAGCCCAAGCCTACTTCAGCCCCAGCATTTT. As protein: CASSPSLLQPQHF.

V and J are TRBV4-1 and TRBJ2-5; 8 nucleotides line up with TRBD1. J gave up 5 bases and V 0 bases, and 5 bases lay outside the gene matches. The germline V gene has CDR1 MGHRA and CDR2 YSYEKL. The CDR3 consists of 15 residues. The CDR3 DNA is TGCGCCAGCAGCCAAGAGAACAGGGGGTGGGAGACCCAGTACTTC. Translation: CASSQENRGWETQYF.

About this clone itself: Other nucleotide sequences from this sample produce the same CDR3. The chain employs TRBV5-4 and TRBJ1-4; D is unclear. V gave up 4 bases and J gave up 0 bases, with 4 bases separating them. The CDR3 covers 13 residues. Germline values: CDR1 SGHNT, CDR2 YYREEE (reference sequence). CDR3 region: CASSRATNEKLFF. The DNA for the CDR3 is TGTGCCAGCAGCCGGGCAACTAATGAAAAACTGTTTTTT.

The rearrangement joins TRBV6-6 to TRBJ1-1; 7 bases are a match to TRBD1. This CDR3 has 13 residues. CDR1 is MNHNY, CDR2 SVGAGI, per germline (reference sequence). V shed 6 bases and J 1 base; nucleotides not matched to a gene: 2. The CDR3 DNA is TGTGCCAGCAGGACAGGGTGGAACACTGAAGCTTTCTTT. Its translation: CASRTGWNTEAFF.

The chain has TRBV4-2 and TRBJ2-7, with TRBD2 matching 7 bases. The length of the CDR3 is 14 residues. Losses at the gene ends were 1 base for V and 4 bases for J; bases not matched to a gene: 4. Germline CDR1 LGHNA, CDR2 YNFKEQ. The CDR3 bases are TGTGCCAGCAGCCAAGGGGCTAGCGGTTACGAGCAGTACTTC. Translated, it gives CASSQGASGYEQYF.

The V call is TRBV9, the J call TRBJ2-2; 13 bases map to TRBD2. The V gene end was trimmed by 3 bases and the J gene end by 0 bases; junction bases not matched to a gene: 8. Germline CDR1 and CDR2: SGDLS and YYNGEE. CDR3 length: 19 residues. CDR3 amino acids: CASSALGTSGAPNTGELFF. CDR3 coding DNA: TGTGCCAGCAGCGCCCTCGGGACTAGCGGGGCTCCGAACACCGGGGAGCTGTTTTTT.

The chain joins TRBV7-2 to TRBJ2-7; a possible D gene is TRBD1 (6 bases). V was shortened by 4 bases and J by 3 bases, with 16 bases between the two germline ends. This CDR3 is 15 amino acids long. Germline-derived CDR1 and CDR2 are SGHTA and FQGNSA. The CDR3 coding sequence is TGTGCCAGCAGCTCTTACCCGGGGACAAACTACGAGCAGTACTTC. Amino acids: CASSSYPGTNYEQYF.

The V gene is TRBV27, the J gene TRBJ1-6; D is uncertain. The germline V gene has CDR1 MNHEY and CDR2 SMNVEV (reference sequence). The V and J ends lost 8 bases and 9 bases respectively, with 14 bases between them. This CDR3 is 13 amino acids long. The CDR3 sequence: CASRKMHSSPLHF. The CDR3 DNA is TGTGCCAGCCGAAAGATGCATAGTTCACCCCTCCACTTT.

The rearrangement uses TRBV4-2 and TRBJ2-1; 15 positions match TRBD2. With 1 base clipped from V and 0 bases from J, the junction kept 7 bases outside the gene matches. Germline CDR1 reads LGHNA; CDR2 reads YNFKEQ. The CDR3 loop spans 20 amino acids. The CDR3 sequence: CASSQVGTSGGSSSYNEQFF. In DNA, the CDR3 is TGTGCCAGCAGCCAAGTGGGGACTAGCGGGGGGTCGAGCTCCTACAATGAGCAGTTCTTC.

CDR3 in DNA: TGTGCCAGCAGCCCGCGCCTACTAGCGGGAGTGAGCGAGCAGTACTTC. This gives the protein CASSPRLLAGVSEQYF. The chain has TRBV5-4 and TRBJ2-5; 11 bases match TRBD2. The J call may be in error: the DNA end matches TRBJ2-7 better. Germline CDR1 reads SGHNT; CDR2 reads YYREEE (reference sequence). The CDR3 loop spans 16 amino acids.

J is TRBJ1-3 and V is TRBV2; no reliable D call. Germline V lookup: CDR1 SNHLY, CDR2 FYNNEI. CDR3 size: 16 residues. V shed 1 base and J shed 2 bases, with 12 bases lying between them. DNA of the CDR3: TGTGCCAGCAGTGAAGTGGTGGGCATGGCTGGAAACACCATATATTTT. Protein product: CASSEVVGMAGNTIYF.